This T cell receptor beta chain derives from a study of T cells in Graves' hyperthyroidism and ophthalmopathy. Amplification yielded TCR beta CDR3 regions, with RNA transcripts as the source. HTBI primers were employed in a first-round RT-PCR of the TCR CDR3. TCRdb used MiXCR to reprocess the multiplex PCR reads, holding one entry per CDR3 protein. The table includes about 620,000 distinct CDR3 sequences, 16% detected once. In its sample, this clonotype was seen many times. The sample taken for sequencing was blood. The TCR was taken from a young woman with Graves' hyperthyroidism.

The CDR3 DNA reads as TGTGCCAGCAGTTTAGAAGCCCTCGCCTACGAGCAGTACTTC. This encodes CASSLEALAYEQYF. The chain links TRBV12-3 or TRBV12-4 to TRBJ2-7; D is unresolved. Trimming cost V 1 base and J 2 bases, with 9 bases left between them. The CDR3 has 14 residues.